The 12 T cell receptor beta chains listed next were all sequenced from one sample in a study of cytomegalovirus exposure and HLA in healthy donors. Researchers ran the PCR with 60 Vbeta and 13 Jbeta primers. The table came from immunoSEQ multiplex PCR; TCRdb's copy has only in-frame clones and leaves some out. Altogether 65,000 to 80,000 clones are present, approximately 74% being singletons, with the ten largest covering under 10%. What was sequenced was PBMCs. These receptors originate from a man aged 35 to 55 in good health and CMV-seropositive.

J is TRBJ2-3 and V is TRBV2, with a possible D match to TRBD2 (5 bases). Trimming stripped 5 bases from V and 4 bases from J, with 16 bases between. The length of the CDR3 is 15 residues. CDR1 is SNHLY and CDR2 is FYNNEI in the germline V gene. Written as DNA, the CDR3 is TGTGCCAGCAGTCCCCTGGGAGCGTCGGCAGATACGCAGTATTTT. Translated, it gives CASSPLGASADTQYF.

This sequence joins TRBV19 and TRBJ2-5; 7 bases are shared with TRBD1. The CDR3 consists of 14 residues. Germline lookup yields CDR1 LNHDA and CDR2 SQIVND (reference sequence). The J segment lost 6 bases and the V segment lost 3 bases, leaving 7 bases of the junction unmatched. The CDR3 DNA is TGTGCCAGTAGTATGGGCGTACAGGGGAAGACCCAGTACTTC. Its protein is CASSMGVQGKTQYF.

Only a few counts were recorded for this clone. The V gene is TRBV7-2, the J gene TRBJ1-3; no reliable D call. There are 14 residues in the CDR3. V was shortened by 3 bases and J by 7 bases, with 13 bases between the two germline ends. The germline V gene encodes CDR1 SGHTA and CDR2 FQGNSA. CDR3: CASSLGHTGNTIYF. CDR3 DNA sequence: TGTGCCAGCAGCTTGGGCCACACGGGGAACACCATATATTTT.

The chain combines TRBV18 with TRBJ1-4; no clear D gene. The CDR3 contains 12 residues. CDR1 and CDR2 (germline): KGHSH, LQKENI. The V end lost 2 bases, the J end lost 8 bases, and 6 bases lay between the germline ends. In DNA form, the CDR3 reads TGTGCCAGCTCACCATCTGGCGAAAAACTGTTTTTT. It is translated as CASSPSGEKLFF.

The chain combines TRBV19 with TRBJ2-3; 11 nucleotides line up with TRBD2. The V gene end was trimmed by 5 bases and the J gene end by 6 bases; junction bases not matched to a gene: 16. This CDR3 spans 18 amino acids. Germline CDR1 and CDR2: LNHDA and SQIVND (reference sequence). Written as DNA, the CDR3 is TGTGCCAGTAGTCATCTGGGGACTAGCGGTTCCCGACGGGATACGCAGTATTTT. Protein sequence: CASSHLGTSGSRRDTQYF.

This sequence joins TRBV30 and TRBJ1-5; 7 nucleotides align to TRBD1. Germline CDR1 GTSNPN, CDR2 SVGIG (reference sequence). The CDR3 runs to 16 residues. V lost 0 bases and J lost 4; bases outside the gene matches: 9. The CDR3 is CAWSVRGQLLNQPQHF. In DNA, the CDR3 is TGTGCCTGGAGTGTACGGGGACAGTTATTAAATCAGCCCCAGCATTTT. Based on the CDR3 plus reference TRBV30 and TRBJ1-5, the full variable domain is SQTIHQWPATLVQPVGSPLSLECTVEGTSNPNLYWYRQAAGRGLQLLFYSVGIGQISSEVPQNLSASRPQDRQFILSSKKLLLSDSGFYLCAWSVRGQLLNQPQHFGDGTRLSIL.

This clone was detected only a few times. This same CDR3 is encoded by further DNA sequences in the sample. CDR3 sequence (DNA): TGCGCCAGCAGCTTGGGAGGGGATACGCAGTATTTT. It yields the protein CASSLGGDTQYF. This sequence joins TRBV5-1 and TRBJ2-3, with D maybe TRBD2 (5 bases). Germline-derived CDR1 and CDR2 are SGHRS and YFSETQ. The CDR3 totals 12 residues. Trimming removed 0 bases at V and 6 bases at J, with 5 bases between.

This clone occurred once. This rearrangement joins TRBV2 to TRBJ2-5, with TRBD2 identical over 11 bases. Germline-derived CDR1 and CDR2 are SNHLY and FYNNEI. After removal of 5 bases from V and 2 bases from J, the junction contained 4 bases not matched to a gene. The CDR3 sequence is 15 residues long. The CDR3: CASSPSGGKQETQYF. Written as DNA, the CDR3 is TGTGCCAGCAGTCCTAGCGGGGGGAAACAAGAGACCCAGTACTTC. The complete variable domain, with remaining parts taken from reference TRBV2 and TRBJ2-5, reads EPEVTQTPSHQVTQMGQEVILRCVPISNHLYFYWYRQILGQKVEFLVSFYNNEISEKSEIFDDQFSVERPDGSNFTLKIRSTKLEDSAMYFCASSPSGGKQETQYFGPGTRLLVL.

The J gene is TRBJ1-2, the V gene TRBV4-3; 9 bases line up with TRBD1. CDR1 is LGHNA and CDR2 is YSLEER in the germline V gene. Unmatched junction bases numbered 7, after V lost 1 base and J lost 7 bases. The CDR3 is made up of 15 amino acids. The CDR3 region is CASSQGLGQGIGYTF. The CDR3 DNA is TGCGCCAGCAGCCAAGGGTTGGGACAGGGAATTGGCTACACCTTC.

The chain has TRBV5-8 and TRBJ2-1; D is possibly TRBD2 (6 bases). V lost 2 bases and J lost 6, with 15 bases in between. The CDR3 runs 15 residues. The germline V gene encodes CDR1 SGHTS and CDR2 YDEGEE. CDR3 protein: CASSFRRRVSNEQFF. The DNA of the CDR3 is TGTGCCAGCAGCTTTCGAAGGAGGGTGAGCAATGAGCAGTTCTTC. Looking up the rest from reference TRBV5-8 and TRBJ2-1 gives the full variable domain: EAGVTQSPTHLIKTRGQQATLRCSPISGHTSVYWYQQALGLGLQFLLWYDEGEERNRGNFPPRFSGRQFPNYSSELNVNALELEDSALYLCASSFRRRVSNEQFFGPGTRLTVL.

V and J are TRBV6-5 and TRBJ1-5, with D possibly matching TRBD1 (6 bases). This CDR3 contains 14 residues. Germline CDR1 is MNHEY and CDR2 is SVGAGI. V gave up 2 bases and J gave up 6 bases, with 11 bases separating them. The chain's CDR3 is CASSYTGLGQPQHF. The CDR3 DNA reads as TGTGCCAGCAGTTACACAGGGTTGGGTCAGCCCCAGCATTTT.

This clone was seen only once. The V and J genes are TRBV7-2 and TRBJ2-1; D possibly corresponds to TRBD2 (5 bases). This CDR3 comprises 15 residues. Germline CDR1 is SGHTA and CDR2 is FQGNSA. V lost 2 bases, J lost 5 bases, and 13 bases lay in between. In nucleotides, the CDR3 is TGTGCCAGCAGCTTATTTCCGGGGTCCCACAATGAGCAGTTCTTC. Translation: CASSLFPGSHNEQFF.